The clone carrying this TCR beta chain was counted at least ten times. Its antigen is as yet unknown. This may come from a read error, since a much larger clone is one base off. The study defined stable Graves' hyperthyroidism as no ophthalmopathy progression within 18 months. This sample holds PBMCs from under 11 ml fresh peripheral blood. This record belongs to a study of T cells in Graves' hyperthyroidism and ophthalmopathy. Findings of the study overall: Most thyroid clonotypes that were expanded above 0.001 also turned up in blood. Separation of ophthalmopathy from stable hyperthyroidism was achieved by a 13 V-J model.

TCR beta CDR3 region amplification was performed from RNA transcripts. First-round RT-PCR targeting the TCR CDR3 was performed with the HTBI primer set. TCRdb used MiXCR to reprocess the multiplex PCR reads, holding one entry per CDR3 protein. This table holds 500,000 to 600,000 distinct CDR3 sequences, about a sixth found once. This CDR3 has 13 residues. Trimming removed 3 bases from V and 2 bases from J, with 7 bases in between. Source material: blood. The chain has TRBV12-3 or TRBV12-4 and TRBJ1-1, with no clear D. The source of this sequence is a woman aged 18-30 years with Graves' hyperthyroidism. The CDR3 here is CASSLGINTEAFF. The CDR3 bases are TGTGCCAGCAGTTTGGGGATAAACACTGAAGCTTTCTTT.